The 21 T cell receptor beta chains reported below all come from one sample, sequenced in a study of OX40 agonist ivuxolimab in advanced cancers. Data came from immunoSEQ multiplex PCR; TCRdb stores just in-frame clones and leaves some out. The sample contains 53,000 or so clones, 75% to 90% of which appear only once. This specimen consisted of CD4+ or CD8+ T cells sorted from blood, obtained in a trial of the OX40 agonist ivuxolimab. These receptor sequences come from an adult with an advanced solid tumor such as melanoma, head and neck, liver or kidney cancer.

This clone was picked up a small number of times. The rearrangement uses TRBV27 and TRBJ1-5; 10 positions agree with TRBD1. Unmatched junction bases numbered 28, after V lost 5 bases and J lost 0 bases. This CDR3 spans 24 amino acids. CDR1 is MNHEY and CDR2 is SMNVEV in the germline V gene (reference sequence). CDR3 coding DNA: TGTGCCAGCAGTCCGTGGGTCCCACGGACCCTGCGACAGGGGGCGTTTGGTAGCAATCAGCCCCAGCATTTT. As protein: CASSPWVPRTLRQGAFGSNQPQHF.

The CDR3 nucleotides are TGTGCCAGCAGTGAAACGGGACTAGCAGATACGCAGTATTTT. Its protein is CASSETGLADTQYF. V usage is TRBV9 and J usage is TRBJ2-3, with 8 nucleotides matching TRBD2. CDR3 length equals 14 residues. Germline CDR1 and CDR2: SGDLS and YYNGEE. Losses at the gene ends were 5 bases for V and 4 bases for J; bases not matched to a gene: 6.

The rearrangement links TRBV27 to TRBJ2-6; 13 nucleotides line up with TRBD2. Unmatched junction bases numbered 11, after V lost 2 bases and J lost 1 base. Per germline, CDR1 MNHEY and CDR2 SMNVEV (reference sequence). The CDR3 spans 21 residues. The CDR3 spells CASSLGWLRTSGSSGANVLTF. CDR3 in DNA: TGTGCCAGCAGTTTAGGCTGGTTGCGGACTAGCGGGAGTTCTGGGGCCAACGTCCTGACTTTC.

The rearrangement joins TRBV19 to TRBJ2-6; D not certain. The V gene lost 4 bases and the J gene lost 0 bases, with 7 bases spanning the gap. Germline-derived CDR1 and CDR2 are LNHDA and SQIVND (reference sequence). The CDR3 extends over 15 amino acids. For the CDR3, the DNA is TGTGCCAGTAGTAGGAGACTCTCTGGGGCCAACGTCCTGACTTTC. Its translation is CASSRRLSGANVLTF.

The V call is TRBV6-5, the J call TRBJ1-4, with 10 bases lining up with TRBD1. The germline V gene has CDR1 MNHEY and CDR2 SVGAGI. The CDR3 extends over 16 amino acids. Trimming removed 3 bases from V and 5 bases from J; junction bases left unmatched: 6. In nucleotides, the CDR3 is TGTGCCAGCAGTTATCGTCTGACAGGGGGCAATGAAAAACTGTTTTTT. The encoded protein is CASSYRLTGGNEKLFF.

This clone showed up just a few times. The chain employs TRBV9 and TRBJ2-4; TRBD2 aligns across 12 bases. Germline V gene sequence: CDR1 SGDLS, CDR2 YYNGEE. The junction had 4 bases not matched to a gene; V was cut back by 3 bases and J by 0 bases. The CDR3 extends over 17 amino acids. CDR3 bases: TGTGCCAGCAGCGCTAGGACTAGCGGGATAGCCAAAAACATTCAGTACTTC. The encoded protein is CASSARTSGIAKNIQYF.

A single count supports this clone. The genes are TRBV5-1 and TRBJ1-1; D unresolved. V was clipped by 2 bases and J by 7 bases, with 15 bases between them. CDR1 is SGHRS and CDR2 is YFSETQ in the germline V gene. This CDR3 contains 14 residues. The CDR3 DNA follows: TGCGCCAGCAGCTTCCTAGGGCGTCGGTTTGAAGCTTTCTTT. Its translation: CASSFLGRRFEAFF.

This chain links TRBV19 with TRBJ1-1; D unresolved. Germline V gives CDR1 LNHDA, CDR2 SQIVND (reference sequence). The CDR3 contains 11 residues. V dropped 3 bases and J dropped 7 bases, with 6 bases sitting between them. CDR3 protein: CASSMAFEAFF. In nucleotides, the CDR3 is TGTGCCAGTAGTATGGCCTTTGAAGCTTTCTTT.

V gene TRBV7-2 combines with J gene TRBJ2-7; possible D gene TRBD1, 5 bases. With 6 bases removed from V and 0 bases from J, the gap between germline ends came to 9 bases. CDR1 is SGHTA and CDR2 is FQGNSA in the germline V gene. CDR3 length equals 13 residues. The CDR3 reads CASRRGSSYEQYF. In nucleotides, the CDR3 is TGTGCCAGCAGAAGGGGAAGCTCCTACGAGCAGTACTTC.

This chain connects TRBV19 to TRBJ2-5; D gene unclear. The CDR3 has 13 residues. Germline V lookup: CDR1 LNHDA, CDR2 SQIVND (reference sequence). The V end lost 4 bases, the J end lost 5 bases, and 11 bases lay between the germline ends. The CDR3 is CASSTEGSETQYF. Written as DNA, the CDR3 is TGTGCCAGTAGTACAGAAGGGTCGGAGACCCAGTACTTC. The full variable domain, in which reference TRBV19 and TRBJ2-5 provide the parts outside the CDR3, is DGGITQSPKYLFRKEGQNVTLSCEQNLNHDAMYWYRQDPGQGLRLIYYSQIVNDFQKGDIAEGYSVSREKKESFPLTVTSAQKNPTAFYLCASSTEGSETQYFGPGTRLLVL.

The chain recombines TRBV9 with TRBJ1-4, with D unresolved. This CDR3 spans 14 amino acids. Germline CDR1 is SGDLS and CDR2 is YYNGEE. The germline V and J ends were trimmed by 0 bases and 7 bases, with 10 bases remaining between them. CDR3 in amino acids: CASSVAGMGEKLFF. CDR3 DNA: TGTGCCAGCAGCGTAGCCGGGATGGGTGAAAAACTGTTTTTT. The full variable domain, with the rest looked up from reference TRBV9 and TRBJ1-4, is DSGVTQTPKHLITATGQRVTLRCSPRSGDLSVYWYQQSLDQGLQFLIQYYNGEERAKGNILERFSAQQFPDLHSELNLSSLELGDSALYFCASSVAGMGEKLFFGSGTQLSVL.

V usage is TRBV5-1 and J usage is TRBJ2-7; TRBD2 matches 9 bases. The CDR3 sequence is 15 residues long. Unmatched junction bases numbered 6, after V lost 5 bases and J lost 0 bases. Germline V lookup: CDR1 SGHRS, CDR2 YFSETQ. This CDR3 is CASRWSGGSSYEQYF. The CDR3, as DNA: TGCGCCAGCAGATGGAGCGGGGGGAGCTCCTACGAGCAGTACTTC.

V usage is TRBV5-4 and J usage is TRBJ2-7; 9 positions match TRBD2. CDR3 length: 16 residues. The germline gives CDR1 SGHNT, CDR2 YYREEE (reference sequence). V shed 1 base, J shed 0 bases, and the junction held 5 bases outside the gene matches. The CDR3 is CASSLTSGRYSYEQYF. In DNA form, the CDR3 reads TGTGCCAGCAGCTTGACCAGCGGGAGGTACTCCTACGAGCAGTACTTC. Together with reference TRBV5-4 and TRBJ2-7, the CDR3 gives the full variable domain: ETGVTQSPTHLIKTRGQQVTLRCSSQSGHNTVSWYQQALGQGPQFIFQYYREEENGRGNFPPRFSGLQFPNYSSELNVNALELDDSALYLCASSLTSGRYSYEQYFGPGTRLTVT.

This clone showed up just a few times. CDR3 sequence (DNA): TGCAGCGTTGAGCATAAGTCCCCTAATGAGCAGTTCTTC. Translating gives CSVEHKSPNEQFF. The chain links TRBV29-1 to TRBJ2-1; D is uncertain. Germline CDR1 and CDR2: SQVTM and ANQGSEA. The CDR3 consists of 13 residues. Trimming cost V 3 bases and J 7 bases, with 13 bases left between them.

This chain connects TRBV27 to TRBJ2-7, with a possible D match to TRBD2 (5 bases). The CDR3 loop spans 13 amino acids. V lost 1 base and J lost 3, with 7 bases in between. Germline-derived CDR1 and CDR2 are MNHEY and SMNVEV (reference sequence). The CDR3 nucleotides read TGTGCCAGCAGTTTATGGGCGGGCTACGAGCAGTACTTC. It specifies CASSLWAGYEQYF.

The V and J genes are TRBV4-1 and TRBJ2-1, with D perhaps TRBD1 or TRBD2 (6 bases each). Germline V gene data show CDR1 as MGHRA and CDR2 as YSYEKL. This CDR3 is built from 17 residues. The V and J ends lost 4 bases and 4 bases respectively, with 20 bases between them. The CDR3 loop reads CASSPVLGGGPYNEQFF. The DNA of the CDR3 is TGCGCCAGCAGCCCTGTCCTTGGAGGGGGTCCTTACAATGAGCAGTTCTTC.

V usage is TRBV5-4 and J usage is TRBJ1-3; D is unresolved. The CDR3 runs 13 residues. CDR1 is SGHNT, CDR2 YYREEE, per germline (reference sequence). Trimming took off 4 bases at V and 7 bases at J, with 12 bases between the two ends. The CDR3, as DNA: TGTGCCAGCAGCCGACAAGGCCCGAACACCATATATTTT. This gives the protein CASSRQGPNTIYF.

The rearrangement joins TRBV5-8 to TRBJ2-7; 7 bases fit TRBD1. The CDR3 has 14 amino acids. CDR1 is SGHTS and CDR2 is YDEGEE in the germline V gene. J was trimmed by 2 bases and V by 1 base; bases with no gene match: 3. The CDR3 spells CASSLPGQTYEQYF. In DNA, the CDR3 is TGTGCCAGCAGCTTGCCGGGACAGACCTACGAGCAGTACTTC.

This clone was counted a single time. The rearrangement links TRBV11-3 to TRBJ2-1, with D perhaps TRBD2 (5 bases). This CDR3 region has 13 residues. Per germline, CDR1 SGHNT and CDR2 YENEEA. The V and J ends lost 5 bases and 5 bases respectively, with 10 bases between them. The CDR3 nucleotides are TGTGCCAGCAGCCGGGGTCCGGACAATGAGCAGTTCTTC. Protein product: CASSRGPDNEQFF. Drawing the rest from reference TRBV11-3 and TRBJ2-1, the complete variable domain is EAGVVQSPRYKIIEKKQPVAFWCNPISGHNTLYWYLQNLGQGPELLIRYENEEAVDDSQLPKDRFSAERLKGVDSTLKIQPAELGDSAVYLCASSRGPDNEQFFGPGTRLTVL.

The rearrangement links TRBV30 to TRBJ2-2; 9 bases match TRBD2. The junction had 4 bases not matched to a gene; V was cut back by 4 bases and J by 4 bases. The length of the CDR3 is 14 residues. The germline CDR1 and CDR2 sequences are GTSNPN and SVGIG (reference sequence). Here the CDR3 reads CAWTQREVTGELFF. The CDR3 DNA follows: TGTGCCTGGACTCAGCGGGAGGTCACCGGGGAGCTGTTTTTT.

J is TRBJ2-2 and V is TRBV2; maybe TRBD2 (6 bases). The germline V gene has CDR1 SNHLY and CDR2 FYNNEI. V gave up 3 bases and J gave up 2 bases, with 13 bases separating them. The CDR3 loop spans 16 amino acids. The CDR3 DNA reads TGTGCCAGCAGTGATTATGGGAGGCCTAACACCGGGGAGCTGTTTTTT. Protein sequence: CASSDYGRPNTGELFF.